This paragraph covers one T cell receptor beta chain sequence. This clone's antigen is unknown. Per-nucleotide qualities are absent, and no much larger clonotype sits a single base away. The sample originates from a study of blood T cell repertoires in COVID-19 (dated by TCRdb to 2019 to 2021). Turning to the overall study: Samples covering the acute and convalescent phases of COVID-19 were provided by collaborators in the United States, Italy and Spain. The material from the prospective study consisted of cDNA or gDNA derived from T cells, B-cell-depleted T cells, or PBMCs. Subjects who had been exposed to COVID-19, were actively infected with it, or had recovered from it provided the deeply sampled blood TCRbeta repertoires that made up the dataset. A freely available public database, intended as a resource for researchers studying the immune response to SARS-CoV-2, is where the repertoires were released. Samples came from the ongoing ImmuneRACE study (first 160 participants) plus 1,254 subjects from 6 global collaborators. Nearly every sample came with metadata listing a de-identified subject ID, COVID-19 status, age in years and sex. Where HLA class I and class II types were available, the types were taken from metadata supplied by the sample provider, not from assay-based typing. Paper-wide results and their limitations: The amount of clinical and demographic metadata varied by source and participant and was provided uncurated.

TCRbeta CDR3 regions were amplified from genomic DNA by means of the immunoSEQ Assay, a bias-controlled multiplex PCR. The authors' analysis ran thus. The number of nucleated cells in each sample was estimated by amplification of reference gene primers within the assay. To quantify the absolute abundance of each unique TCRbeta CDR3 rearrangement, sequence reads were collapsed and filtered. Productive Simpson clonality was computed per sample as the square root of Simpson's diversity index over productive rearrangements. This immuneACCESS table, as held by TCRdb, lists in-frame sequences with V and J called but not all clones. Of the missing ones, under half trace to an unresolved V gene in checked studies; the others have no known cause. That table supplies the V and J calls and clone size; D and trimming were determined from the DNA. In this sample the table shows 120,000 to 150,000 clones, around four fifths of which occur a single time. The leading ten clones occupy around 40% of the sample.

The collaborating institutions used their own protocols to collect whole blood in K2EDTA tubes. Collaborator samples were shipped for TCRbeta analysis as frozen whole blood, isolated PBMCs, or DNA extracted from either sample type. Reading the germline V gene (reference sequence) gives CDR1 LGHDT and CDR2 YNNKEL. There are 16 amino acids in the CDR3, from cysteine to phenylalanine inclusive. Only CDR3 DNA remains: 48 bases, in frame from the first base. Trimming removed 3 bases from V and 0 bases from J; the gene matches leave 8 bases unexplained. This TCR was recovered from a human donor in a cohort sampled during active COVID-19. The sample taken for sequencing was peripheral blood. The chain couples TRBV3-1 (or the pseudogene TRBV3-2) to TRBJ2-7; 7 nucleotides in the junction match TRBD1. The DNA sequence is TGTGCCAGCAGCCATCCCCCAGGGGGTAGCTCCTACGAGCAGTACTTC. This translates into CASSHPPGGSSYEQYF.